This T cell receptor (beta chain) came from a study of shared clonotypes between healthy human individuals. The data were produced by immunoSEQ multiplex PCR, yet TCRdb's version contains in-frame clones alone and is incomplete. The table includes 2 million to 2.5 million clones, 92% detected once. V lost 0 bases and J lost 4; bases outside the gene matches: 6. Germline V gene data show CDR1 as SGDLS and CDR2 as YYNGEE. This CDR3 is built from 15 residues. V is TRBV9 and J is TRBJ1-1; 7 bases fit TRBD1. The sequenced sample consisted of naive CD4+ T cells from PBMCs. Noted subset: CD45RA+ positively selected. The receptor comes from a man aged 18 to 30 in good health. Some clones in this sample may be carry-over from other donors' samples. In nucleotides, the CDR3 is TGTGCCAGCAGCGTAGGCCCAGGGGGGGTCACTGAAGCTTTCTTT. Translated: CASSVGPGGVTEAFF.